Detailed here is one T cell receptor beta chain. Original data processing: For nucleated cells, counts were estimated from reference gene primer amplification. Libraries were prepared by immunoSEQ multiplex PCR; TCRdb keeps only in-frame clonotypes and omits some of them. That table gives V, J and clone size, and the DNA gave D and trimming. The sample lists some 230,000 clones, approximately 83% occurring once. This record belongs to a study of blood T cell repertoires in COVID-19. Study-level background: PBMCs, B-cell-depleted T cells, or T cells were the source of the cDNA or gDNA that made up the material.

CDR1 is MNHEY and CDR2 is SMNVEV in the germline V gene (reference sequence). Germline trimming cut 5 bases from V and 5 bases from J; bases unmatched to any gene: 6. The CDR3 spans 14 residues. Residents of approximately 25 US areas, aged roughly 18 to 90 years, made up the participants. Assignment of participants to cohorts was predicated upon participant-reported clinical history. Material for sequencing was PBMCs or T cells enriched from blood (not recorded which). This TCR came from a woman aged 40 to 50 with acute COVID-19. The chain employs TRBV27 and TRBJ2-1; 7 bases line up with TRBD1. Here the CDR3 DNA reads TGTGCCAGCAGTCTTCCTGACAGGGACAATGAGCAGTTCTTC. Its translation: CASSLPDRDNEQFF.